The source of this TCR beta chain is a study of cytomegalovirus exposure and HLA in healthy donors. V lost 1 base, J lost 4 bases, and 4 bases lay in between. The germline CDR1 and CDR2 sequences are SEHNR and FQNEAQ (reference sequence). The length of the CDR3 is 13 residues. PCR used 60 Vbeta primers and 13 Jbeta primers. Data came from immunoSEQ multiplex PCR; TCRdb stores just in-frame clones and leaves some out. The sample consists of about 150,000 clones, roughly 78% of them appearing once. This chain connects TRBV7-9 to TRBJ1-4; D is ambiguous. Sequences were obtained from PBMCs. The receptor comes from a woman between 45 and 65 years old in good health and CMV-seropositive. Here the CDR3 reads CASSLGVNEKLFF. The CDR3, as DNA: TGTGCCAGCAGCTTAGGAGTTAATGAAAAACTGTTTTTT. The full variable domain, with the rest looked up from reference TRBV7-9 and TRBJ1-4, is DTGVSQNPRHKITKRGQNVTFRCDPISEHNRLYWYRQTLGQGPEFLTYFQNEAQLEKSRLLSDRFSAERPKGSFSTLEIQRTEQGDSAMYLCASSLGVNEKLFFGSGTQLSVL.